This section outlines one TCR beta chain sequence together with its context. This sample is part of a study of shared clonotypes between healthy human individuals. Produced via immunoSEQ multiplex PCR; TCRdb's table is partial and in-frame only. This table holds roughly 520,000 clones, approximately 94% found once. Sequenced material: naive CD4+ T cells sorted from blood. The subset was: CD45RA+ positively selected. The receptor's source is a woman aged 30 to 39 in good health.

CDR3 sequence (DNA): TGTGCCAGCTCACCACGCCCAGGACTAAGCGACCACGAGCAGTACTTC. Translation gives CASSPRPGLSDHEQYF. This chain links TRBV18 with TRBJ2-7, with D possibly being TRBD2 (6 bases). The CDR3 consists of 16 residues. CDR1 is KGHSH and CDR2 is LQKENI in the germline V gene. V was pared by 1 base and J by 5 bases, with 18 bases between.